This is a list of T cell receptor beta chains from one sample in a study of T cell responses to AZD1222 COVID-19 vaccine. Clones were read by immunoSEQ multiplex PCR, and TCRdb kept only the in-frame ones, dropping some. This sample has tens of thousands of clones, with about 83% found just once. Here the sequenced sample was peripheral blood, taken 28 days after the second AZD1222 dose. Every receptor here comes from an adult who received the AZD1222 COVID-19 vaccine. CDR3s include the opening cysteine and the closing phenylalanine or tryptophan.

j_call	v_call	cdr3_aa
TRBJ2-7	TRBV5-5	CASSWLGDRAHEQYF
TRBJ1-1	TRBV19	CASTPTTRHEAFF
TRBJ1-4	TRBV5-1	CASSFRATGRRGEKLFF
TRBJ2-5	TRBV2	CASSVVREETQYF
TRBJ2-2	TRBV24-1	CATSGPLGTDSTNTGELFF
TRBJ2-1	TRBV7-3	CASSSAGGSSYNEQFF
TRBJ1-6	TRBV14	CASSFNGGGSPLHF
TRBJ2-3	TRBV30	CAWSGVDSSTDTQYF
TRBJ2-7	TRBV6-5	CASRPGRNLAYEQYF
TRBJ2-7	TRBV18	CASSRDIQKPYEQYF
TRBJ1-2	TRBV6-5	CASTPSYRGGGYTF
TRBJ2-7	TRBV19	CASSTNIGAEYEQYF
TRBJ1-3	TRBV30	CAWRGQGSSGNTIYF
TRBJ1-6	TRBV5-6	CASSLGTGGFRSPLHF
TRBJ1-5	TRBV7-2	CASSFYSGTGEQHF
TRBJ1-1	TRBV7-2	CASSPLGMNTEAFF
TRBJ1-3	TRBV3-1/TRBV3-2	CASSQVWRVGSGNTIYF
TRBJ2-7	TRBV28	CATKTGARGEQYF
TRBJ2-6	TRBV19	CASTPSGANVLTF
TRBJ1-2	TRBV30	CAWSVRNGYGYTF
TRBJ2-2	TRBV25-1	CASSEWVSANTGELFF
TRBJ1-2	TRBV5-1	CASSPGTAESPYYGYTF
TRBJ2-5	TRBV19	CASSIGLAETQYF
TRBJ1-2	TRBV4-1	CASSQDRYGYTF
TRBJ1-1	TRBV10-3	CAISESGGQPLGAFF
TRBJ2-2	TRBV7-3	CASSWDRVNTGELFF
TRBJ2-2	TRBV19	CATTDPNTGELFF
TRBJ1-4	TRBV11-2	CASSSRGDPGEKLFF
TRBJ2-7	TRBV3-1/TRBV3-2	CASSPGAGYEQYF
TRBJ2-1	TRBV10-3	CAISELSGNEQFF
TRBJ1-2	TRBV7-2	CASSPPSPGQGARGYTF
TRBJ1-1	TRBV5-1	CASSLALLMNTEAFF
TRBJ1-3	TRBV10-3	CAISEFRVGTGNTIYF
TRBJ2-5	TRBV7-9	CASSLAERKTQYF
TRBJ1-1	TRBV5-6	CASSPPVNTEAFF
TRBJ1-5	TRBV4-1	CASSPPGGNQPQHF
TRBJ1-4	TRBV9	CASSVRAPATNEKLFF
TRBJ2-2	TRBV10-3	CASIPGGGNTGELFF
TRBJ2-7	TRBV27	CASSFDITYEQYF
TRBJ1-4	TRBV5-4	CASSQGQPMTTNEKLFF
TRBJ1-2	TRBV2	CASSDVNYGYTF
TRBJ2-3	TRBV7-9	CASSFGAGTDTQYF
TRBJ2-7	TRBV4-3	CASSQGRREYEQYF
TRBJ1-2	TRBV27	CASRGPNYGYTF
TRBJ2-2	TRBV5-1	CASSGDRNTGELFF
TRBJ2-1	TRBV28	CASRTGDRSYNEQFF
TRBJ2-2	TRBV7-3	CASSFLGVGQGYTGELFF
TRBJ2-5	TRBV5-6	CASSPAGGSRETQYF
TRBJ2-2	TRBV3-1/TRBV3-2	CASSQETGIIGTGELFF
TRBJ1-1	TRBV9	CASSTGGLNTEAFF
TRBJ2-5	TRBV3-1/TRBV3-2	CASHRAGRETQYF
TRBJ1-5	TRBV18	CASSPPGQGNGNQPQHF
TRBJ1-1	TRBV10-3	CAISGVGVVEAFF
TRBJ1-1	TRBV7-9	CASSLTGGGRAFF
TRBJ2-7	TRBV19	CASSMGLAGLYEQYF